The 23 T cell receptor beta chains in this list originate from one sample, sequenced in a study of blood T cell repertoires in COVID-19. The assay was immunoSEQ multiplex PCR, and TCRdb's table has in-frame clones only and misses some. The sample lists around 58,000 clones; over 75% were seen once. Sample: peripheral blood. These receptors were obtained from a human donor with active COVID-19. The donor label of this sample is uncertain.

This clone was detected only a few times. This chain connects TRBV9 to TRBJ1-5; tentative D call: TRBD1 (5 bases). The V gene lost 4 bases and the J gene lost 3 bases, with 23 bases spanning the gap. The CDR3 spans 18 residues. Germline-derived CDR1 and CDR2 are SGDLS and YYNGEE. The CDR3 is CASSPPATEPLDNQPQHF. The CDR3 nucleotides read TGTGCCAGCAGCCCCCCAGCGACAGAGCCTCTAGACAATCAGCCCCAGCATTTT. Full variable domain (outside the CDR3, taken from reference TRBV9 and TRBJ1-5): DSGVTQTPKHLITATGQRVTLRCSPRSGDLSVYWYQQSLDQGLQFLIQYYNGEERAKGNILERFSAQQFPDLHSELNLSSLELGDSALYFCASSPPATEPLDNQPQHFGDGTRLSIL.

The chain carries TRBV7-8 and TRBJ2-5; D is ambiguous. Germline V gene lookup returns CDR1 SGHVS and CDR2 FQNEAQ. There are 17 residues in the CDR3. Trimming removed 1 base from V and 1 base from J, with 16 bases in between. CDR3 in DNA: TGTGCCAGCAGCTTAGAGTACCACACAGCTGCCCAAGAGACCCAGTACTTC. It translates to CASSLEYHTAAQETQYF.

Written as DNA, the CDR3 is TGTGCCACCTCCCTTGGGACAGGGGGCGCAGAGACCCAGTACTTC. Encoded protein: CATSLGTGGAETQYF. The chain uses TRBV24-1 and TRBJ2-5; 12 nucleotides align to TRBD1. Trimming at V came to 9 bases and at J to 4 bases, leaving 8 bases not matched to a gene. Germline lookup yields CDR1 KGHDR and CDR2 SFDVKD. This CDR3 comprises 15 residues.

The CDR3 DNA is TGTGCCTGGAGGGACTATACCTACGAGCAGTACTTC. It encodes CAWRDYTYEQYF. This chain uses TRBV30 with TRBJ2-7; D is perhaps TRBD2 (6 bases). V was cut by 3 bases and J by 2 bases, with 8 bases left in between. This CDR3 is 12 amino acids long. Germline V gene lookup returns CDR1 GTSNPN and CDR2 SVGIG (reference sequence).

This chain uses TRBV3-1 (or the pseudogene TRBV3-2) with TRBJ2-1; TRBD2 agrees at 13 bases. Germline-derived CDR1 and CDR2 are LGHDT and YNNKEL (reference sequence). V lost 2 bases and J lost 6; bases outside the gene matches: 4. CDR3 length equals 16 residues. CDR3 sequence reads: CASSQMTSGRFNEQFF. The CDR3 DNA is TGTGCCAGCAGCCAAATGACTAGCGGGAGGTTCAATGAGCAGTTCTTC.

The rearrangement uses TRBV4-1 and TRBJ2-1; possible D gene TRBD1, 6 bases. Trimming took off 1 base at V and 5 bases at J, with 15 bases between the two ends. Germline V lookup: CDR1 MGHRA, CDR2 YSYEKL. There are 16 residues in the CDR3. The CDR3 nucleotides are TGCGCCAGCAGCCAAGGACCCGCAGGGGCCCACAATGAGCAGTTCTTC. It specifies CASSQGPAGAHNEQFF.

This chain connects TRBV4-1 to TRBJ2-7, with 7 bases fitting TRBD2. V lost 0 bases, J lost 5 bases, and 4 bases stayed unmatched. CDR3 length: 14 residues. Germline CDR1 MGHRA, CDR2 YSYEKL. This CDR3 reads CASSQDPLADEQYF. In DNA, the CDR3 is TGCGCCAGCAGCCAAGACCCCCTAGCGGACGAGCAGTACTTC.

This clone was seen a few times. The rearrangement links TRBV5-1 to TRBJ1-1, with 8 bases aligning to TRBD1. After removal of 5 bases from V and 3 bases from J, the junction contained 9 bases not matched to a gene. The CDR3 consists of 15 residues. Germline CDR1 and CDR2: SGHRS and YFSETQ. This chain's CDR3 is CASRTGGQDHTEAFF. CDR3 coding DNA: TGCGCCAGCAGAACAGGGGGGCAAGACCACACTGAAGCTTTCTTT.

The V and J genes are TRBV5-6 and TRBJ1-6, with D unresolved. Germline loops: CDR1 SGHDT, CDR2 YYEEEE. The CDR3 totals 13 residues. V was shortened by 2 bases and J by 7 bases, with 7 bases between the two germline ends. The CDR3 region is CASSFGRNSPLHF. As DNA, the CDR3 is TGTGCCAGCAGCTTCGGCAGGAATTCACCCCTCCACTTT.

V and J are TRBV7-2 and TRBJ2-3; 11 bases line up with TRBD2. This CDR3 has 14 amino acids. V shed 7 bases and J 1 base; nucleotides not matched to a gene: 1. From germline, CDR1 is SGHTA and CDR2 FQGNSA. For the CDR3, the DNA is TGTGCCAGCACACTAGCGGGGGGCACAGATACGCAGTATTTT. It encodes CASTLAGGTDTQYF. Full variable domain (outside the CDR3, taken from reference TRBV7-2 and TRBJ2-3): GAGVSQSPSNKVTEKGKDVELRCDPISGHTALYWYRQSLGQGLEFLIYFQGNSAPDKSGLPSDRFSAERTGGSVSTLTIQRTQQEDSAVYLCASTLAGGTDTQYFGPGTRLTVL.

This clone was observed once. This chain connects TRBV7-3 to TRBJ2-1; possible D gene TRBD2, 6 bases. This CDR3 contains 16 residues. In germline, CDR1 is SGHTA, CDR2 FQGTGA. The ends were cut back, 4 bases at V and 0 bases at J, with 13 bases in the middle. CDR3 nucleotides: TGTGCCAGCAGCTCCTTAGCGGTTAGCTCCTACAATGAGCAGTTCTTC. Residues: CASSSLAVSSYNEQFF.

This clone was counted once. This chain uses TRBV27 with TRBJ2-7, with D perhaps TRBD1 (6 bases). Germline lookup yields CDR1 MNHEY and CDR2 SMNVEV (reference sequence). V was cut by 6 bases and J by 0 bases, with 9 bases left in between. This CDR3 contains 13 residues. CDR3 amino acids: CASSWGRSYEQYF. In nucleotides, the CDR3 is TGTGCCAGCAGCTGGGGGCGCTCCTACGAGCAGTACTTC.

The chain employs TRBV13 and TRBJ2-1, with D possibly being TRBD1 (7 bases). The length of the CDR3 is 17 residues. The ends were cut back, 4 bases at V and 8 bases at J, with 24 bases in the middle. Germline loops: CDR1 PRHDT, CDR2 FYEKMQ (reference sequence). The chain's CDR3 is CASSSFTSETGRHEQFF. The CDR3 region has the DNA TGTGCCAGCAGCTCCTTTACCTCAGAGACAGGGAGGCATGAGCAGTTCTTC.

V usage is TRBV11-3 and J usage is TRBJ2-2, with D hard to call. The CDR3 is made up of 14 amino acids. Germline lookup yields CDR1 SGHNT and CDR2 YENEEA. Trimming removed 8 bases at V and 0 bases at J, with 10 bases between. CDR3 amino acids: CASGNNANTGELFF. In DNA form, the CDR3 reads TGTGCCAGCGGCAATAACGCGAACACCGGGGAGCTGTTTTTT.

CDR3 coding DNA: TGTGCCAGCAGTTACAGGGGGTGGGACTACGAGCAGTACTTC. Amino acids: CASSYRGWDYEQYF. The J gene is TRBJ2-7, the V gene TRBV27; 8 bases line up with TRBD1. CDR1 is MNHEY, CDR2 SMNVEV, per germline (reference sequence). The junction had 5 bases not matched to a gene; V was cut back by 4 bases and J by 3 bases. The CDR3 loop spans 14 amino acids.

The CDR3 spells CASSPIGVLAGRPDTQYF. CDR3 nucleotide sequence: TGTGCCAGCAGCCCCATCGGGGTGCTAGCGGGACGCCCCGATACGCAGTATTTT. V and J are TRBV11-2 and TRBJ2-3; TRBD2 matches at 9 bases. The V and J ends lost 5 bases and 6 bases, in that order; junction bases with no gene match: 18. The CDR3 is 18 amino acids. Germline values: CDR1 SGHAT, CDR2 FQNNGV.

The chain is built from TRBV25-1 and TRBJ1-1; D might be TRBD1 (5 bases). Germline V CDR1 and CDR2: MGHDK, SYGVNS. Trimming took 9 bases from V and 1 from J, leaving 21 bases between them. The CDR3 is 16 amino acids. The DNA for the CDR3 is TGTGCCAGAGGGGTTTACGGTTGGCCTCCGAACACTGAAGCTTTCTTT. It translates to CARGVYGWPPNTEAFF.

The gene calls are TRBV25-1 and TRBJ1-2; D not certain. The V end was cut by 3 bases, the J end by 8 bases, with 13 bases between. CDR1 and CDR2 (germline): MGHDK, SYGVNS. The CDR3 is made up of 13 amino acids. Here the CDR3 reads CASSERVWGGYTF. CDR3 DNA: TGTGCCAGCAGTGAGAGGGTCTGGGGAGGCTACACCTTC.

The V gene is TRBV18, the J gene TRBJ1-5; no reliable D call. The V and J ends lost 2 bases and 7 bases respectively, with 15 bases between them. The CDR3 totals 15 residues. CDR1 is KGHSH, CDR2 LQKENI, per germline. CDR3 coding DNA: TGTGCCAGCTCACCAACCGGGAATGTAGAGCAGCCCCAGCATTTT. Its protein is CASSPTGNVEQPQHF.

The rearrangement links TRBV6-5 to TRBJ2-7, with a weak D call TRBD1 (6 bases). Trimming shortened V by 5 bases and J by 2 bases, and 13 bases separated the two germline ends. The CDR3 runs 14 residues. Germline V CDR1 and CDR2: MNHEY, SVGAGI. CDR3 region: CASSPGTLTYEQYF. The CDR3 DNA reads TGTGCCAGCAGTCCCGGGACATTGACCTACGAGCAGTACTTC.

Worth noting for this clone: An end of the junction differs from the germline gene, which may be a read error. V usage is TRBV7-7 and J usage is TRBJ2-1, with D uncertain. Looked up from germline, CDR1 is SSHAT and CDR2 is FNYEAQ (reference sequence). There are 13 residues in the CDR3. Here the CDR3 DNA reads TGTGCTAGCAGCGCTCCCGGAGACAATGAGCAGTTCTTC. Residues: CASSAPGDNEQFF.

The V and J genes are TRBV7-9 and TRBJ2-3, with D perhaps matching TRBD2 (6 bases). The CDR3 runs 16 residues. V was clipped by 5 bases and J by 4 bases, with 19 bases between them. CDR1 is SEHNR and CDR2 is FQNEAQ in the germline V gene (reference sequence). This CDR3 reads CASSLLAPTGADTQYF. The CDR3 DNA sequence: TGTGCCAGCAGCCTTCTAGCGCCGACGGGCGCAGATACGCAGTATTTT.

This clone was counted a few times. The CDR3 spells CASSFAGATDTQYF. In nucleotides, the CDR3 is TGCGCCAGCAGCTTCGCCGGAGCCACAGATACGCAGTATTTT. V and J are TRBV5-1 and TRBJ2-3; D not certain. The length of the CDR3 is 14 residues. V lost 2 bases and J 2 bases, leaving 9 bases between the germline ends. The germline gives CDR1 SGHRS, CDR2 YFSETQ.